This T cell receptor (beta chain) was obtained from a study of blood T cell repertoires in COVID-19. About the research overall: T cells, B-cell-depleted T cells, or PBMCs supplied cDNA or gDNA.

This clone was seen a single time. Measured with immunoSEQ multiplex PCR; TCRdb has only the in-frame clones, and not every one. The sample records about 240,000 clones, 75% to 85% being singletons. Sequencing used peripheral blood. The receptor comes from a woman in her seventies with acute or convalescent COVID-19.

The CDR3 spells CASILSSDYLETQYF. The CDR3 bases are TGTGCCAGCATCCTTTCATCGGACTACCTAGAGACCCAGTACTTC. The chain uses TRBV28 and TRBJ2-5; tentatively, D is TRBD2 (6 bases). This CDR3 is 15 amino acids long. Germline V gene sequence: CDR1 MDHEN, CDR2 SYDVKM. Between the trimmed V and J ends, which lost 7 bases and 4 bases, there was a span of 19 bases.